This T cell receptor beta chain was profiled in a study of CD8+ T cells in alopecia areata. Looking at the study overall: Twice a day, 5 to 10 mg of oral tofacitinib was administered to treated patients. Once tofacitinib had been taken for 6 to 18 months, 6 months off drug followed. Study-level results: Scalp and blood retained many expanded lesional clones during tofacitinib. Affected lesional scalp, above all in alopecia totalis/universalis, was more clonal than normal scalp.

A note on this clone: No antigen is known for it.

The length of the CDR3 is 12 residues. CDR1 is SGHRS, CDR2 YFSETQ, per germline. Trimming removed 1 base from V and 5 bases from J, with 7 bases in between. Treatment described: oral pan-JAK inhibitor, 5-10 mg twice daily. Sequencing used cDNA as its template, made by extracting RNA and reverse transcribing it. Profiling relied on immunoSEQ multiplex PCR, and the TCRdb table lists in-frame clones only, not all of them. The sample consists of 60,000 to 90,000 clones, about 71% of them appearing once. Here the sequenced sample was CD8+ T cells sorted from blood, taken at week 24, from a patient treated with tofacitinib. The source of this sequence is a human donor with alopecia areata. This chain connects TRBV5-1 to TRBJ2-7; D gene ambiguous. This chain's CDR3 is CASSLMGDEQYF. Written as DNA, the CDR3 is TGCGCCAGCAGCTTGATGGGCGACGAGCAGTACTTC.